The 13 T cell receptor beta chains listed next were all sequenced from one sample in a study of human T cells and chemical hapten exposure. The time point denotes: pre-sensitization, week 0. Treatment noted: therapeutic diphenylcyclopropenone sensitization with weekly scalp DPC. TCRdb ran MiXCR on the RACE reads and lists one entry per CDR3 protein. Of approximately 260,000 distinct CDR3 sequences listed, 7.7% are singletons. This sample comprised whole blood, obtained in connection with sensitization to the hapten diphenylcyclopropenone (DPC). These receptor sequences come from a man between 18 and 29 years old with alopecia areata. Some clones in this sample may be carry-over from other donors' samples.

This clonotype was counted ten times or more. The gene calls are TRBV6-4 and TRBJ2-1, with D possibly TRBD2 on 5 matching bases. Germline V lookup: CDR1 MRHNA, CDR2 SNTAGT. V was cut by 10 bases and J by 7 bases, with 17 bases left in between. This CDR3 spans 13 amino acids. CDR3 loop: CATDPGTGNEQFF. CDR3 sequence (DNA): TGTGCCACCGACCCGGGAACGGGTAATGAGCAGTTCTTC.

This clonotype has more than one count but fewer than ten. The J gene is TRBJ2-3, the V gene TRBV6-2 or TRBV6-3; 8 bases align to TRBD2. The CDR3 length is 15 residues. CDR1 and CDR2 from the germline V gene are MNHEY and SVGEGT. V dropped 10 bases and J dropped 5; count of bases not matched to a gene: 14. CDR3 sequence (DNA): TGTGCCACCAAAAGAAAAGCGGGGGCCATAGATACGCAGTATTTT. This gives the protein CATKRKAGAIDTQYF.

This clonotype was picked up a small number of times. As DNA, the CDR3 is TGTGCCAGCAGAATCGGACTCATGGGCGAGCAGTACGTC. It translates to CASRIGLMGEQYV. The chain recombines TRBV6-1 with TRBJ2-7, with a weak D call TRBD2 (5 bases). Germline values: CDR1 MNHNS, CDR2 SASEGT. This CDR3 is built from 13 residues. Trimming took 6 bases from V and 6 from J, leaving 15 bases between them.

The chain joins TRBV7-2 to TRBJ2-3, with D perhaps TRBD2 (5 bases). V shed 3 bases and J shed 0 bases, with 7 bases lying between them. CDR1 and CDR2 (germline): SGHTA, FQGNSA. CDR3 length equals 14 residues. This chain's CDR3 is CASSFAGSTDTQYF. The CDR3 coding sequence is TGTGCCAGCAGCTTCGCGGGTAGCACAGATACGCAGTATTTT.

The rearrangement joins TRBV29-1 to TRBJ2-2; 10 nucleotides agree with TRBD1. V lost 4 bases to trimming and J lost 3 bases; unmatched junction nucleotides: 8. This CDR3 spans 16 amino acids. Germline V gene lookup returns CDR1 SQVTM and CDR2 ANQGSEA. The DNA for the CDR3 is TGCAGCGTTGTATGGACAGGGGGGTTCGACACCGGGGAGCTGTTTTTT. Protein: CSVVWTGGFDTGELFF.

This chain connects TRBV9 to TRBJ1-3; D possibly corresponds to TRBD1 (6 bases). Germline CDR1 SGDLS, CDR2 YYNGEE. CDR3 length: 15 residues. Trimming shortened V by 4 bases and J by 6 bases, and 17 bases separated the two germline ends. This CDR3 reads CASSLNIDRPNTIYF. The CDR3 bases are TGTGCCAGCAGCTTGAATATTGACAGGCCAAACACCATATATTTT.

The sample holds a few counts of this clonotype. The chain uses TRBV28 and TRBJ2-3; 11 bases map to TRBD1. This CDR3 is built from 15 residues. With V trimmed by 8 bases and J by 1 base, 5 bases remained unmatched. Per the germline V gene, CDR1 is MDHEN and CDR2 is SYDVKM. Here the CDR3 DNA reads TGTGCCAGCGGACAGGGGGCATTTGGCACAGATACGCAGTATTTT. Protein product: CASGQGAFGTDTQYF.

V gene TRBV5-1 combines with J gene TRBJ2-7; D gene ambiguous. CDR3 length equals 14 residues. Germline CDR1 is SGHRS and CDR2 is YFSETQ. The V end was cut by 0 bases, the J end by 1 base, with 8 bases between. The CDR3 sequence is CASSLAAESYEQYF. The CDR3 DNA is TGCGCCAGCAGCTTGGCGGCAGAATCCTACGAGCAGTACTTC.

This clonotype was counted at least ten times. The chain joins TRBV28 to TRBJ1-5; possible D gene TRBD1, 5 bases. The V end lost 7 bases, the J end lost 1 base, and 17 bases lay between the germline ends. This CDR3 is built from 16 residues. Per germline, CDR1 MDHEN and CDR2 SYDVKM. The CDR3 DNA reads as TGTGCCAGCATTCTGAGGCTAACAGGCAGCAATCAGCCCCAGCATTTT. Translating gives CASILRLTGSNQPQHF.

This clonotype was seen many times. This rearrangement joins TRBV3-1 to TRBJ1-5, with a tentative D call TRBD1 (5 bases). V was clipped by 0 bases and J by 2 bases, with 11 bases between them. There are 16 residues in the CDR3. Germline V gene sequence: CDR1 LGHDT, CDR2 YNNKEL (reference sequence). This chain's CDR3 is CASSQEAGTGNQPQHF. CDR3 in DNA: TGTGCCAGCAGCCAAGAGGCGGGGACGGGCAATCAGCCCCAGCATTTT.

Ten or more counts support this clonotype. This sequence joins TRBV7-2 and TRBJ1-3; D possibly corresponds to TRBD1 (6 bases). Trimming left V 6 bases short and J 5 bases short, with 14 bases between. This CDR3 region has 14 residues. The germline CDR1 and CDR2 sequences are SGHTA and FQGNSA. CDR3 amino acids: CASRSTGGRNTIYF. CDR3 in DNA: TGTGCCAGCAGGTCTACGGGGGGCAGAAACACCATATATTTT. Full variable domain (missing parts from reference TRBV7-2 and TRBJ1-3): GAGVSQSPSNKVTEKGKDVELRCDPISGHTALYWYRQSLGQGLEFLIYFQGNSAPDKSGLPSDRFSAERTGGSVSTLTIQRTQQEDSAVYLCASRSTGGRNTIYFGEGSWLTVV.

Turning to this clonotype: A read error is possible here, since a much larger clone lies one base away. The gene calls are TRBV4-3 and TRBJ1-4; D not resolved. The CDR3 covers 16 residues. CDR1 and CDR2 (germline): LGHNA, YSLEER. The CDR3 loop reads CANSQDSGFPNEKLFF. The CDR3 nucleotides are TGCGCCAACAGCCAAGATTCCGGGTTTCCTAATGAAAAACTGTTTTTT.

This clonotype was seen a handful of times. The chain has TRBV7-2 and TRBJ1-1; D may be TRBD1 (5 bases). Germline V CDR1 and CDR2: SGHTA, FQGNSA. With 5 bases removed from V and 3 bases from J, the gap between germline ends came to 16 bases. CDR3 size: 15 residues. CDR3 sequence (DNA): TGTGCCAGCAGCCCCGCCCGAGACAGTTACACTGAAGCTTTCTTT. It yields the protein CASSPARDSYTEAFF.